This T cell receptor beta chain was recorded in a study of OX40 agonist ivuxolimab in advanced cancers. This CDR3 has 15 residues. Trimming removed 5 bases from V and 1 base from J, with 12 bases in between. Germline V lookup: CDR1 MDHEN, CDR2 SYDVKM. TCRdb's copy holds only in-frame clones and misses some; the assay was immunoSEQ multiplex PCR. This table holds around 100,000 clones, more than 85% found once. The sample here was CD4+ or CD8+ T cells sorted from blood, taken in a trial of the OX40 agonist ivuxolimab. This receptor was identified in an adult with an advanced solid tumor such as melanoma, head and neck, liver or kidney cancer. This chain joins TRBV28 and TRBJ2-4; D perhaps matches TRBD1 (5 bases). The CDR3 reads CASSPTGAAKNIQYF. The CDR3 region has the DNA TGTGCCAGCAGTCCAACAGGTGCGGCCAAAAACATTCAGTACTTC.